This T cell receptor beta chain is from a study of blood T cells in healthy people across ages. V lost 6 bases to trimming and J lost 7 bases; unmatched junction nucleotides: 21. The CDR3 runs to 18 residues. With a J-beta primer mix and a sample-barcoded 5' primer, a second PCR ran roughly 7 to 11 cycles. MiXCR, run by TCRdb on the 5' RACE reads, gives a single entry per CDR3 protein. The sample has some 790,000 distinct CDR3 sequences, about 30% seen once. The sample holds many counts of this clonotype. Sequencing was carried out using blood. The V gene is TRBV12-3 or TRBV12-4, the J gene TRBJ2-5; 9 bases are a match to TRBD1. The sequence was collected from a woman of 80 years or more in good health. CDR3 DNA sequence: TGTGCCAGCAGCCTGACAGGGGGTCACGGGGGCGGTCGTAGGACCCAGTACTTC. It yields the protein CASSLTGGHGGGRRTQYF.